The clone carrying this T cell receptor beta chain showed up many times. What it recognizes is unknown. The entry originates in a study of T cell repertoires in cytomegalovirus infection. Study details: Recently identified HLA-C-restricted CMV epitopes were among the peptides used. The public TCR beta signatures pointed to both CMV infection and matching HLA type. Whole-study results and caveats: Ex vivo, HLA-C-restricted CMV-specific TCR beta clonotypes prevailed over the rest of the response.

TCRdb reprocessed the reads with MiXCR, giving one entry per CDR3 protein. In the table there are about 310,000 distinct CDR3 sequences, about 25% of which are singletons. The germline V gene encodes CDR1 SGHTA and CDR2 FQGNSA. There are 15 residues in the CDR3. J was trimmed by 2 bases and V by 5 bases; bases with no gene match: 5. The source material was cultured PBMCs, sampled from culture after CMV antigen stimulation. V is TRBV7-2 and J is TRBJ1-3, with 8 bases identical to TRBD1. The origin of this receptor is a human donor in good health (CMV status not recorded). Some clones in this sample may be carry-over from other donors' samples. CDR3 residues: CASSEPGQAGNTIYF. CDR3 DNA sequence: TGTGCCAGCAGCGAACCGGGACAGGCTGGAAACACCATATATTTT.